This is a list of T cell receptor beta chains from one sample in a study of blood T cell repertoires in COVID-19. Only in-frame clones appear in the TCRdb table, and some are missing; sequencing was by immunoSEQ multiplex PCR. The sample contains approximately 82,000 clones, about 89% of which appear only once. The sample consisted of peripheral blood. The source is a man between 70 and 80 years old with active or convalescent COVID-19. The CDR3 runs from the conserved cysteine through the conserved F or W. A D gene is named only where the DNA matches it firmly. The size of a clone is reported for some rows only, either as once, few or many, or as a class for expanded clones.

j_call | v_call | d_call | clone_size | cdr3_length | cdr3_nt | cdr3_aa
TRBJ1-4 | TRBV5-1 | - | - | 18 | TGCGCCAGCAGCTTGCGCCCGCAGGGGACGGCAACTAATGAAAAACTGTTTTTT | CASSLRPQGTATNEKLFF
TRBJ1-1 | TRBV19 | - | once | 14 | TGTGCCAGTAGTATTTTGACTGGGTCTGGTGAAGCTTTCTTT | CASSILTGSGEAFF
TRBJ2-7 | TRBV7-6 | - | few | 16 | TGTGCCAGCAGCTCCCTTGGAGTTGAGGGTACCCACGAGCAGTACTTC | CASSSLGVEGTHEQYF
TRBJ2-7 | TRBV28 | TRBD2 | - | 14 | TGTGCCAGCAACACAGCGGGAGCGACCTACGAGCAGTACTTC | CASNTAGATYEQYF
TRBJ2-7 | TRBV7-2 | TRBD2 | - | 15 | TGTGCCAGCAGCTCCAGGACTAGCGGGAACTCAGAGCAGTACTTC | CASSSRTSGNSEQYF
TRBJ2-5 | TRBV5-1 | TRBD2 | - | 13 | TGCGCCAGCAAAATAGCGGGAGGGGAGACCCAGTACTTC | CASKIAGGETQYF
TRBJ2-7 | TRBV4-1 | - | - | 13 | TGCGCCAGCAGCCAAGTTCTAGGCTACGAGCAGTACTTC | CASSQVLGYEQYF
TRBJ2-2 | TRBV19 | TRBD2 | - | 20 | TGTGCCAGTAAGGCCCGGCAGGGCGAGACTAGCGGGAGTTACACCGGGGAGCTGTTTTTT | CASKARQGETSGSYTGELFF
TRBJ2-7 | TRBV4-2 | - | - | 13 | TGTGCCAGCAGCCAAGATTCATTGAGTATCCAGTACTTC | CASSQDSLSIQYF
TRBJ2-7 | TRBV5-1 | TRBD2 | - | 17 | TGCGCCAGCAGCTTGCCACTAGCGGGGGGTAGCTCCTACGAGCAGTACTTC | CASSLPLAGGSSYEQYF
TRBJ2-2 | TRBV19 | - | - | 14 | TGTGCCAGTAGTATAGTCAGGGCGTCCGGGGAGCTGTTTTTT | CASSIVRASGELFF
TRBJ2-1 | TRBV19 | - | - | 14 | TGTGCCAGTAGTATACGGGGTCCTAGCAATGAGCAGTTCTTC | CASSIRGPSNEQFF
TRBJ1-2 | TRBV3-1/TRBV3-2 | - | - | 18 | TGTGCCAGCAGCCCAACCCCAGGTTCAGCCGGAAGAATCTATGGCTACACCTTC | CASSPTPGSAGRIYGYTF
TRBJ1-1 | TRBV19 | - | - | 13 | TGTGCCAGCACAGGACAGCCCCCGAGAGGAGCTTTCTTT | CASTGQPPRGAFF
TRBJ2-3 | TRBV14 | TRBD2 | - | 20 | TGTGCCAGCAGCCAAGACTGGGGCCTAGCGGCGACGGAGGGCGCAGATACGCAGTATTTT | CASSQDWGLAATEGADTQYF
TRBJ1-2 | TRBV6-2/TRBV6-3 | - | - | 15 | TGTGCCAGCAGTCGAAATCCGGCGGGAGCGGGAGGCTACACCTTC | CASSRNPAGAGGYTF
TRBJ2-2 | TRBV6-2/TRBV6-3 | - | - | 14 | TGTGCCAGCAGCCCGCTCGGAGGCGCCGGGGAGCTGTTTTTT | CASSPLGGAGELFF
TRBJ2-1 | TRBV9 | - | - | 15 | TGTGCCAGCAGCGTAGGCAGGGGACACTACAATGAGCAGTTCTTC | CASSVGRGHYNEQFF
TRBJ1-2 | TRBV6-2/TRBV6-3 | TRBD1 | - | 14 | TGTGCCAGCAGTTATAACCCCAGGGGGAGCGGCTACACCTTC | CASSYNPRGSGYTF
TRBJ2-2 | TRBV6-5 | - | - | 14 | TGTGCCAGCAATCGGGAACCGAACACCGGGGAGCTGTTTTTT | CASNREPNTGELFF
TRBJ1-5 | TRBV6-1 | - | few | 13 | TGTGCCAGCAGTGAAAATCAGGGTCAGCCCCAGCATTTT | CASSENQGQPQHF
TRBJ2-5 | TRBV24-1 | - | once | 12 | TGTGCCACATCATGGCACCCTGCTACCCAGTACTTC | CATSWHPATQYF
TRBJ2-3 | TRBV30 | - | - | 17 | TGTGCCTGGGATGCGGGGGCAGGAGGGGTAATCACAGATACGCAGTATTTT | CAWDAGAGGVITDTQYF
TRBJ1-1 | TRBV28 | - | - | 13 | TGTGCCAGCAGTCTTCTCAGGGACACTGAAGCTTTCTTT | CASSLLRDTEAFF
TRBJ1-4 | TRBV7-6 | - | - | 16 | TGTGCCAGCAGCTTAGTTTTTTCCGGGTATAATGAAAAACTGTTTTTT | CASSLVFSGYNEKLFF
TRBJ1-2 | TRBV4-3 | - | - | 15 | TGCGCCAGCAGCCAGGGTGGCGGGACTAACTATGGCTACACCTTC | CASSQGGGTNYGYTF
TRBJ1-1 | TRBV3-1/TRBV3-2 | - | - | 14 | TGTGCCAGCAGCCAAGCCGGAGGGGCCACTGAAGCTTTCTTT | CASSQAGGATEAFF
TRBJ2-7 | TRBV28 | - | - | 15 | TGTGCCAGCAGTTCCGAAAGTGTACAATACTACGAGCAGTACTTC | CASSSESVQYYEQYF
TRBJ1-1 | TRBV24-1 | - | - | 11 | TGTGCCACCAGATACCAGGGTGAAGCTTTCTTT | CATRYQGEAFF
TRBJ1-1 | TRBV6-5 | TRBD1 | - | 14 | TGTGCCAGCTCCACGACAGGGGGGTACACTGAAGCTTTCTTT | CASSTTGGYTEAFF
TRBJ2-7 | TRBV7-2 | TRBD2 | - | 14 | TGTGCCAGCAGCTTTAGCGGGGGGTCCTACGAGCAGTACTTC | CASSFSGGSYEQYF
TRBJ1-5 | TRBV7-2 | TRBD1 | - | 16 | TGTGCCAGCAGCGCACGAGGGGGCGCTTTTTCGCAGCCCCAGCATTTT | CASSARGGAFSQPQHF
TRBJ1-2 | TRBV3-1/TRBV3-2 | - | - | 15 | TGTGCCAGCAGCCAACAAGGGTTACAGGTGGAGGGCTACACCTTC | CASSQQGLQVEGYTF